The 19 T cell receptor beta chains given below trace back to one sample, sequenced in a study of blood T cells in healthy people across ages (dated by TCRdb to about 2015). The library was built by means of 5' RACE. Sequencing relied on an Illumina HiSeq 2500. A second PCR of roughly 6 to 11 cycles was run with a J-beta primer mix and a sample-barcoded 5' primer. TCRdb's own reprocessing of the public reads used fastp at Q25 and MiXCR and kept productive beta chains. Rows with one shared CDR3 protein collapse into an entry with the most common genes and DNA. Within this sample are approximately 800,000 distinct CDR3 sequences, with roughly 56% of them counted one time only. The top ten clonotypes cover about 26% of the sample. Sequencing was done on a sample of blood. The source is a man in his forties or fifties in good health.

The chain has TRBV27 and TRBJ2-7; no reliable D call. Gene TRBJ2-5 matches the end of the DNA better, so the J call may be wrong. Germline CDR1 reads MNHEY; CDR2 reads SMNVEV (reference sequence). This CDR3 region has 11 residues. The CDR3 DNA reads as TGTGCCAGCAAAGGGAAGAGGACCCAGTACTTC. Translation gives CASKGKRTQYF.

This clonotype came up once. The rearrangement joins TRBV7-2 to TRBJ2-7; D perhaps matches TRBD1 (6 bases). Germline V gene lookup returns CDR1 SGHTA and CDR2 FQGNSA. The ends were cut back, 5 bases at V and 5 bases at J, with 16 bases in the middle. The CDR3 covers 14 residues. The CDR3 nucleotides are TGTGCCAGCAGCCTCCGGGACACGAGACACGAGCAGTACTTC. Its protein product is CASSLRDTRHEQYF.

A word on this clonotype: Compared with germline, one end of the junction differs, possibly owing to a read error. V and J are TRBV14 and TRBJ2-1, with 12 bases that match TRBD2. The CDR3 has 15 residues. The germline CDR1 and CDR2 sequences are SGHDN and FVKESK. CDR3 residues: CASSQAGLAGNEQFF. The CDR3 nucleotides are TGTGCCAGTAGCCAGGCCGGACTAGCGGGGAATGAGCAGTTCTTC.

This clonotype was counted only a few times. The CDR3 region has the DNA TGTGCCAGCAGAAGACTTATGACCCCGGGAGCCCCCTACAATGAGCAGTTCTTC. Translation: CASRRLMTPGAPYNEQFF. This chain links TRBV27 with TRBJ2-1; D might be TRBD2 (6 bases). Germline V gives CDR1 MNHEY, CDR2 SMNVEV (reference sequence). The CDR3 is made up of 18 amino acids. V was trimmed by 6 bases and J by 2 bases, leaving 23 bases between them.

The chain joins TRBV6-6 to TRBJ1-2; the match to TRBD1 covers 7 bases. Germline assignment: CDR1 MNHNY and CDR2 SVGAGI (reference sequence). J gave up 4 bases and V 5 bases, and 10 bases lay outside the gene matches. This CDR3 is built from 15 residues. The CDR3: CASSHPGTDSYGYTF. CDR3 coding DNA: TGTGCCAGCAGTCACCCCGGGACAGACTCCTATGGCTACACCTTC.

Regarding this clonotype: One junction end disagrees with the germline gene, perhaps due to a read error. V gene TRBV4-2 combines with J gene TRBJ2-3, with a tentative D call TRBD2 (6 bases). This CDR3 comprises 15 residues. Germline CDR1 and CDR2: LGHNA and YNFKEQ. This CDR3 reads CVSSHPTSQGDTQYF. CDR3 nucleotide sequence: TGTGTCAGCAGCCATCCCACTAGCCAGGGAGATACGCAGTATTTT.

CDR3 sequence: CASSNPTGSDTQYF. The CDR3 DNA sequence: TGTGCCAGCAGTAACCCCACCGGATCAGATACGCAGTATTTT. The chain uses TRBV25-1 and TRBJ2-3; D not resolved. The CDR3 sequence is 14 residues long. Germline V gene data show CDR1 as MGHDK and CDR2 as SYGVNS. With 5 bases removed from V and 4 bases from J, the gap between germline ends came to 13 bases.

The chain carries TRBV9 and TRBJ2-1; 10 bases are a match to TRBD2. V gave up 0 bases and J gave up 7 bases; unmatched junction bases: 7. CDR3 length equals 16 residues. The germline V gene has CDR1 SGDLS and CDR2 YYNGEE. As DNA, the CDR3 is TGTGCCAGCAGCGTAGTAGCGGGAGGAGGGGAGAATGAGCAGTTCTTC. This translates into CASSVVAGGGENEQFF.

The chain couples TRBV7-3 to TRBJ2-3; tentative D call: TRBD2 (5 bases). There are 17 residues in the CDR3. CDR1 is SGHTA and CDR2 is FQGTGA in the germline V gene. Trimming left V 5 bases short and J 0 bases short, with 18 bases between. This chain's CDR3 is CASSPRRVRASTDTQYF. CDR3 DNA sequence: TGTGCCAGCAGCCCCCGGCGGGTACGCGCTAGCACAGATACGCAGTATTTT.

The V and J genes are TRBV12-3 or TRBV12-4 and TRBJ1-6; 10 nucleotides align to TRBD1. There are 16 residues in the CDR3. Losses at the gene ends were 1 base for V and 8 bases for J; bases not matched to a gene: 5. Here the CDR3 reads CASSLDHGTGDSPLHF. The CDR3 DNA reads TGTGCCAGCAGTTTAGATCACGGGACAGGGGATTCACCCCTCCACTTT.

CDR3 in DNA: TGTGCCACCAGTAAACGAAGCTCTGGGGCCAACGTCCTGACTTTC. It yields the protein CATSKRSSGANVLTF. This sequence joins TRBV24-1 and TRBJ2-6, with D uncertain. V shed 6 bases and J shed 0 bases, with 8 bases lying between them. Germline assignment: CDR1 KGHDR and CDR2 SFDVKD. This CDR3 has 15 amino acids.

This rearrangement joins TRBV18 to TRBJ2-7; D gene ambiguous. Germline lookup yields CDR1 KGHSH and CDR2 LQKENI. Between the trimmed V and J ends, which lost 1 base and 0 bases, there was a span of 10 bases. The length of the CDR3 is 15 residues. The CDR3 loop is CASSPQGRGSYEQYF. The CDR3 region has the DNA TGTGCCAGCTCACCACAGGGTCGCGGCTCCTACGAGCAGTACTTC.

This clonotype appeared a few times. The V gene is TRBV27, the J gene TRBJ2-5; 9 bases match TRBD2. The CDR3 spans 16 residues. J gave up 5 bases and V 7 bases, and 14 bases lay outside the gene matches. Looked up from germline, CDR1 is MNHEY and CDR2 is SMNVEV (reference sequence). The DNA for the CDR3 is TGTGCCAGCACCCGATTCGGGACTAGCACTCGGGAGACCCAGTACTTC. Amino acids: CASTRFGTSTRETQYF.

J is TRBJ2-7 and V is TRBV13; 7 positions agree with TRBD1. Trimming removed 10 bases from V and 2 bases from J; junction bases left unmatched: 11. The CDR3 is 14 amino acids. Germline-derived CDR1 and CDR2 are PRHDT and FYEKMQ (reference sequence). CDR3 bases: TGTGCCACCAAAACAGGGGTTCTTACCTACGAGCAGTACTTC. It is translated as CATKTGVLTYEQYF.

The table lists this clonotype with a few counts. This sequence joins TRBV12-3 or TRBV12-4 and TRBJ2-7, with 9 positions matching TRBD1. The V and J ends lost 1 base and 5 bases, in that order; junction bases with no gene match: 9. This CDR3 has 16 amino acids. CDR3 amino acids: CASSLGRDRVGDEQYF. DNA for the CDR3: TGTGCCAGCAGTTTAGGCCGGGACAGGGTCGGCGACGAGCAGTACTTC.

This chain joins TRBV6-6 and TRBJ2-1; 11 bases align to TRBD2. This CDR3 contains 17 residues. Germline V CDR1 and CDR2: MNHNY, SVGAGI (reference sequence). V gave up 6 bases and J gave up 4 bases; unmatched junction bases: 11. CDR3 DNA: TGTGCCAGCAGCCCTTCCTTTCTAGCGGGAGGTTACAATGAGCAGTTCTTC. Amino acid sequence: CASSPSFLAGGYNEQFF.

CDR3 nucleotides: TGTGCCACCAGTAGTCGGGACACGAGAGAAGAGACCCAGTACTTC. This gives the protein CATSSRDTREETQYF. This chain links TRBV24-1 with TRBJ2-5, with a possible D match to TRBD1 (6 bases). The V and J ends lost 6 bases and 3 bases respectively, with 16 bases between them. Germline V CDR1 and CDR2: KGHDR, SFDVKD. The CDR3 is made up of 15 amino acids.

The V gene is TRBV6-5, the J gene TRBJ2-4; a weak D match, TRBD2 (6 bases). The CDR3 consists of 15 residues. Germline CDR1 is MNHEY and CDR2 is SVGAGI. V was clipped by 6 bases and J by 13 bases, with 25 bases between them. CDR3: CASSPQEREKGEQYF. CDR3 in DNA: TGTGCCAGCAGCCCCCAGGAACGGGAGAAAGGAGAGCAGTACTTC.

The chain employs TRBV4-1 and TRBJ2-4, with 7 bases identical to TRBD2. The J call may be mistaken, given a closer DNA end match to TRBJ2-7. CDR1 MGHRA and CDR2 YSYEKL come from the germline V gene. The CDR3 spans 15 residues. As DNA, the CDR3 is TGCGCCAGCAGCCAACGTTGGGGGGGACCCTACGAGCAGTACTTC. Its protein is CASSQRWGGPYEQYF.